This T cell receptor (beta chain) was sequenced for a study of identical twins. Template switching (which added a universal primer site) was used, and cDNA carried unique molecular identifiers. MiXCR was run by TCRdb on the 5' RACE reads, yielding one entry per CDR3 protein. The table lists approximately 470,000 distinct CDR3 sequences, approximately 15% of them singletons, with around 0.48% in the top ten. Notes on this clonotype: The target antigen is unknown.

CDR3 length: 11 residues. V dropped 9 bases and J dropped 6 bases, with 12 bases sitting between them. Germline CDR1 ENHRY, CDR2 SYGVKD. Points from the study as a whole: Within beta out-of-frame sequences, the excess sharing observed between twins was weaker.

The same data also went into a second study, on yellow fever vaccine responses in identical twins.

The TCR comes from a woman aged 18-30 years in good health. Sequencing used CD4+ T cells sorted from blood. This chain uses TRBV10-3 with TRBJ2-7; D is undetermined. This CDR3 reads CAIRREFEQYF. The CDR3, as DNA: TGTGCCATACGACGAGAATTCGAGCAGTACTTC.